This is a list of T cell receptor beta chains from one sample in a study of sequential checkpoint blockade in melanoma. TCRdb keeps only in-frame clones here, not all; method: immunoSEQ multiplex PCR. The data hold approximately 11,000 clones, with 75% to 80% observed a single time. The specimen was CD8+ T cells sorted from blood (inferred from file names), collected from a patient given nivolumab and ipilimumab in sequence. These receptors were collected from a human donor with melanoma. Both conserved end residues are part of each CDR3. The order of the fields is V gene, clone size, D gene, J gene, CDR3 protein, CDR3 DNA. The D gene is left open where the match is weak. Some rows mark clone size as missing; the rest say once, few, many or name a class of expanded clone.

TRBV25-1	-	TRBD2	TRBJ2-7	CASSPSSGYEQYF	TGTGCCAGCAGCCCATCTAGCGGCTACGAGCAGTACTTC
TRBV4-1	-	-	TRBJ2-3	CASSRLTGGTDTQYF	TGCGCCAGCAGCCGGTTGACTGGAGGAACAGATACGCAGTATTTT
TRBV9	once	TRBD2	TRBJ2-7	CASSITSEAYEQYF	TGTGCCAGCAGCATTACTAGCGAGGCCTACGAGCAGTACTTC
TRBV5-4	few	-	TRBJ2-7	CASSPQGRTYEQYF	TGTGCCAGCAGCCCCCAGGGGCGGACCTACGAGCAGTACTTC
TRBV15	-	-	TRBJ1-2	CATSRITGFGYGYTF	TGTGCCACCAGCAGAATTACAGGTTTTGGCTATGGCTACACCTTC
TRBV7-2	few	-	TRBJ2-1	CASSLGLFYNEQFF	TGTGCCAGCAGCTTAGGACTGTTCTACAATGAGCAGTTCTTC
TRBV10-2	once	-	TRBJ2-7	CASRAATKDYEQYF	TGCGCCAGCAGGGCCGCGACAAAGGACTACGAGCAGTACTTC
TRBV27	once	-	TRBJ2-5	CASSLLDSQETQYF	TGTGCCAGCAGTTTATTGGACTCCCAAGAGACCCAGTACTTC
TRBV19	-	-	TRBJ1-2	CASSPHGVYGYTF	TGTGCCAGTAGTCCCCATGGAGTCTATGGCTACACCTTC
TRBV4-3	-	-	TRBJ2-5	CASSQERATGLETQYF	TGCGCCAGCAGCCAAGAACGGGCAACGGGGTTGGAGACCCAGTACTTC
TRBV27	-	TRBD2	TRBJ2-1	CASSPGTSGRAEQFF	TGTGCCAGCAGTCCCGGGACTAGCGGGAGAGCAGAGCAGTTCTTC
TRBV27	-	TRBD2	TRBJ2-7	CASSPTLVLAGVHEQYF	TGTGCCAGCAGTCCCACCCTGGTACTAGCGGGAGTCCACGAGCAGTACTTC
TRBV11-2	-	TRBD1	TRBJ1-2	CASSLGDRGHGYTF	TGTGCCAGCAGCTTAGGGGACAGGGGGCACGGCTACACCTTC
TRBV28	-	-	TRBJ1-5	CASSLLQGAQPQHF	TGTGCCAGCAGTTTGTTACAGGGAGCTCAGCCCCAGCATTTT
TRBV4-3	-	-	TRBJ1-3	CASSTGVGNTIYF	TGCGCCAGCAGCACGGGGGTCGGAAACACCATATATTTT
TRBV6-5	-	TRBD2	TRBJ2-7	CASSYSAGAYEQYF	TGTGCCAGCAGTTATAGTGCGGGAGCGTACGAGCAGTACTTC
TRBV5-1	once	TRBD1	TRBJ2-7	CASSTRDSIYEQYF	TGCGCCAGCAGCACCCGGGACAGCATCTACGAGCAGTACTTC
TRBV19	few	TRBD1	TRBJ2-7	CASSITGQGLSYEQYF	TGTGCCAGTAGTATAACGGGACAGGGGCTAAGCTACGAGCAGTACTTC
TRBV30	-	TRBD2	TRBJ2-3	CAGWGGYWADTQYF	TGTGCGGGGTGGGGGGGGTATTGGGCAGATACGCAGTATTTT
TRBV6-5	-	-	TRBJ2-1	CASSPGLPNGQFF	TGTGCCAGCAGTCCCGGACTACCCAATGGGCAGTTCTTC
TRBV7-9	few	TRBD1	TRBJ1-2	CASSSPGGSRYGYTF	TGTGCCAGCAGCTCACCAGGGGGCAGCCGCTATGGCTACACCTTC
TRBV6-6	once	TRBD1	TRBJ2-5	CASSYRDRGLETQYF	TGTGCCAGCAGTTACCGAGACAGGGGGTTGGAGACCCAGTACTTC
TRBV5-1	-	-	TRBJ2-5	CASSQPEGETQYF	TGCGCCAGCAGCCAACCTGAGGGAGAGACCCAGTACTTC
TRBV6-1	-	TRBD1	TRBJ1-5	CASSEGTGNQPQHF	TGTGCCAGCAGTGAAGGGACAGGGAATCAGCCCCAGCATTTT
TRBV5-1	-	TRBD2	TRBJ2-3	CASSSGLSDTQYF	TGCGCCAGCAGCTCGGGACTATCAGATACGCAGTATTTT